What follows is one T cell receptor beta chain and its context. The data originate from a study of blood T cell repertoires in COVID-19. Repertoires were generated with immunoSEQ multiplex PCR, while TCRdb's copy carries only in-frame clones and drops some. The table includes tens of thousands of clones, around 79% detected once. This sequence originates from a human donor in a cohort sampled during active COVID-19. Specimen: peripheral blood.

This chain's CDR3 is CATSDRTGDYTDTQYF. CDR3 bases: TGTGCCACCAGTGATCGGACAGGGGATTACACAGATACGCAGTATTTT. J is TRBJ2-3 and V is TRBV24-1; 9 bases align to TRBD1. Looked up from germline, CDR1 is KGHDR and CDR2 is SFDVKD. The junction had 5 bases not matched to a gene; V was cut back by 3 bases and J by 2 bases. The CDR3 has 16 amino acids.